This TCR beta chain was sequenced in a study of cytomegalovirus exposure and HLA in healthy donors. V was clipped by 0 bases and J by 4 bases, with 14 bases between them. Per germline, CDR1 SGHAT and CDR2 FQNNGV. The CDR3 consists of 16 residues. Clones were read by immunoSEQ multiplex PCR, and TCRdb kept only the in-frame ones, dropping some. The table includes about 150,000 clones, roughly 87% detected once. The TCR comes from a man aged 18 to 30 in good health and CMV-seropositive. The J gene is TRBJ2-3, the V gene TRBV11-2; perhaps TRBD1 as D (6 bases). Sequenced: PBMCs. The CDR3 DNA is TGTGCCAGCAGCTTAGATAGATGGCCAGGGGCAGATACGCAGTATTTT. It is translated as CASSLDRWPGADTQYF.